These 13 T cell receptor beta chains came from one sample sequenced in a study of CD8 T cells in ankylosing spondylitis. Study-wide findings and caveats: Seemingly characteristic of ankylosing spondylitis blood was a TCR beta motif consisting of under ten highly homologous variants.

Their recognized antigens are unknown. TCRdb reprocessed the 5' RACE reads via MiXCR and lists one record per CDR3 protein. The data contain 700,000 to 1,000,000 distinct CDR3 sequences, around 11% of them seen just once; the ten biggest clones take up around 0.51%. The sequenced material came from blood, either unsorted or a sorted T cell fraction (not recorded which). The receptors derive from a male donor with ankylosing spondylitis.

The chain carries TRBV20-1 and TRBJ1-6, with 7 bases aligning to TRBD1. J lost 10 bases, V lost 6 bases, and 9 bases had no gene match. Germline values: CDR1 DFQATT, CDR2 SNEGSKA (reference sequence). The CDR3 covers 13 residues. This CDR3 is CSARQGSFSPLHF. CDR3 DNA: TGCAGTGCAAGACAGGGTTCATTCTCACCCCTCCACTTT.

This clonotype showed up many times. The J gene is TRBJ2-2, the V gene TRBV9; 7 positions agree with TRBD2. Per the germline V gene, CDR1 is SGDLS and CDR2 is YYNGEE. With 2 bases clipped from V and 7 bases from J, the junction kept 5 bases outside the gene matches. The CDR3 totals 14 residues. This chain's CDR3 is CASSVDWGGGELFF. CDR3 DNA sequence: TGTGCCAGCAGCGTTGATTGGGGGGGCGGGGAGCTGTTTTTT.

The V call is TRBV20-1, the J call TRBJ1-4; 11 bases match TRBD1. This CDR3 comprises 16 residues. Germline CDR1 is DFQATT and CDR2 is SNEGSKA (reference sequence). Trimming at V came to 1 base and at J to 0 bases, leaving 1 base not matched to a gene. The CDR3 loop is CSARGDRGTTNEKLFF. The CDR3 nucleotides read TGCAGTGCTAGAGGGGACAGGGGGACAACTAATGAAAAACTGTTTTTT.

This clonotype was counted between two and nine times. V usage is TRBV7-9 and J usage is TRBJ2-3; possible D gene TRBD1, 5 bases. Germline V gene lookup returns CDR1 SEHNR and CDR2 FQNEAQ (reference sequence). The V end lost 5 bases, the J end lost 2 bases, and 14 bases lay between the germline ends. This CDR3 spans 15 amino acids. In DNA form, the CDR3 reads TGTGCCAGCAGCCCCGCTGGGGCGGCCACAGATACGCAGTATTTT. It is translated as CASSPAGAATDTQYF.

Only a few counts were recorded for this clonotype. The rearrangement uses TRBV7-3 and TRBJ1-4, with D perhaps TRBD1 (5 bases). V was clipped by 5 bases and J by 7 bases, with 11 bases between them. This CDR3 is 13 amino acids long. Germline V gene data show CDR1 as SGHTA and CDR2 as FQGTGA. The DNA for the CDR3 is TGTGCCAGCAGCCCAGGGTACGGTGAAAAACTGTTTTTT. Its protein is CASSPGYGEKLFF.

There are a few counts of this clonotype. The chain couples TRBV29-1 to TRBJ1-1, with a possible D match to TRBD1 (6 bases). The CDR3 is made up of 12 amino acids. Germline values: CDR1 SQVTM, CDR2 ANQGSEA. V was clipped by 7 bases and J by 1 base, with 10 bases between them. CDR3 protein: CSGGHANTEAFF. CDR3 nucleotide sequence: TGCAGCGGGGGACATGCGAACACTGAAGCTTTCTTT.

This clonotype was recorded a few times. The chain couples TRBV6-1 to TRBJ1-3; no clear D. CDR1 is MNHNS, CDR2 SASEGT, per germline. V was cut by 6 bases and J by 0 bases, with 12 bases left in between. This CDR3 contains 15 residues. The CDR3: CASSSIGVSGNTIYF. The CDR3 DNA reads as TGTGCCAGCAGCTCCATCGGGGTCTCTGGAAACACCATATATTTT.

The chain employs TRBV11-3 and TRBJ2-2, with D possibly TRBD1 on 6 matching bases. This CDR3 spans 15 amino acids. Germline CDR1 is SGHNT and CDR2 is YENEEA. V was shortened by 4 bases and J by 7 bases, with 16 bases between the two germline ends. This CDR3 is CASSSSWGPGGELFF. DNA for the CDR3: TGTGCCAGCAGCTCCTCTTGGGGGCCTGGCGGGGAGCTGTTTTTT.

V and J are TRBV18 and TRBJ2-1; perhaps D is TRBD1 or TRBD2 (6 bases each). V shed 3 bases and J shed 5 bases, with 14 bases lying between them. This CDR3 has 15 amino acids. Germline CDR1 is KGHSH and CDR2 is LQKENI. The CDR3, as DNA: TGTGCCAGCTCACCCGCAGTCGGGGGCCACAATGAGCAGTTCTTC. This codes for CASSPAVGGHNEQFF.

In its sample, this clonotype was seen a few times. This chain uses TRBV5-1 with TRBJ2-1, with TRBD2 matching 7 bases. Germline V gives CDR1 SGHRS, CDR2 YFSETQ. The CDR3 is 16 amino acids. J was trimmed by 7 bases and V by 1 base; bases with no gene match: 11. As DNA, the CDR3 is TGCGCCAGCAGCTTGATCGTGACTAGCACGAAGAATGAGCAGTTCTTC. This codes for CASSLIVTSTKNEQFF.

This clonotype occurred many times. J is TRBJ2-5 and V is TRBV7-2; 11 bases match TRBD2. The V gene end was trimmed by 4 bases and the J gene end by 4 bases; junction bases not matched to a gene: 5. The V gene's germline CDR1 is SGHTA and CDR2 FQGNSA. The CDR3 has 15 amino acids. CDR3: CASSYSGTSGETQYF. CDR3 nucleotides: TGTGCCAGCAGCTACTCCGGGACTAGCGGAGAGACCCAGTACTTC.

The chain has TRBV6-5 and TRBJ2-7; D remains ambiguous. CDR3 length: 13 amino acids. The germline V gene has CDR1 MNHEY and CDR2 SVGAGI. V was clipped by 0 bases and J by 9 bases, with 12 bases between them. The chain's CDR3 is CASSYSTYTVQYF. CDR3 sequence (DNA): TGTGCCAGCAGTTACTCTACGTATACGGTGCAGTACTTC.

The chain carries TRBV29-1 and TRBJ2-7; D is unclear. CDR3 length equals 15 residues. The germline V gene has CDR1 SQVTM and CDR2 ANQGSEA. Between the trimmed V and J ends, which lost 4 bases and 0 bases, there was a span of 16 bases. Here the CDR3 DNA reads TGCAGCGTTGTTCCCTTGGCCGACGGCTCCTACGAGCAGTACTTC. Protein product: CSVVPLADGSYEQYF.